The clone carrying this T cell receptor beta chain was detected a few times. Its antigen remains unidentified. Germline values: CDR1 PRHDT, CDR2 FYEKMQ (reference sequence). Between the trimmed V and J ends, which lost 0 bases and 4 bases, there was a span of 9 bases. The CDR3 extends over 14 amino acids. The data were taken from a study of regulatory T cells in long-lasting Graves disease. Notes on the study in general: The researchers studied only peripheral blood, not thyroid tissue. Persistent cases of Graves' showed reduced TCR diversity relative to newly diagnosed patients. There were preferences for TRBV28, TRBJ1-2 and TRBJ2-5 in persistent disease.

Sample time point: persistent/refractory GD, antithyroid drugs over 5 years with positive TRAb. PBMC-extracted RNA yielded the TCR library. Arm-PCR of CDR3 regions with iRepertoire HTBI primers generated TCR beta libraries. One entry per CDR3 protein results from TCRdb running MiXCR on the multiplex PCR reads. The data contain around 450,000 distinct CDR3 sequences, around a fifth of them seen just once; the ten biggest clones take up roughly 7%. Sequencing used peripheral blood mononuclear cells (PBMCs), obtained when the disease was refractory, from a patient treated with antithyroid drugs. The source of this sequence is a female donor with Graves disease. The chain links TRBV13 to TRBJ1-1; D not resolved. CDR3 sequence: CASSLGPMATEAFF. The CDR3 region has the DNA TGTGCCAGCAGCTTAGGGCCGATGGCCACTGAAGCTTTCTTT.